This TCR beta chain was documented in a study of shared clonotypes between healthy human individuals. Study information: Sampling drew on donors who were a couple of women and a few men aged 18 to 49.

Per the germline V gene, CDR1 is MNHEY and CDR2 is SMNVEV (reference sequence). The V end was cut by 2 bases, the J end by 3 bases, with 8 bases between. This CDR3 spans 13 amino acids. A note on this clone: Its cognate antigen is unknown.

Study findings and constraints: Sampling used blood alone; tissue repertoires probably differ. About 5% of naive CD4 clonotypes were shared across four donors. Genetic and exposure-history diversity was limited by the small donor number.

The repertoire was sequenced with immunoSEQ multiplex PCR; TCRdb's copy has only in-frame clones and lacks some. The sample consists of roughly 590,000 clones, just under 97% of them appearing once. Selected positively for CCR7 and CD45RO-negative, naive CD8 cells excluded terminally differentiated effector memory CD45RA+ cells. This TCR came from a woman in her 30s in good health. V usage is TRBV27 and J usage is TRBJ2-7, with D hard to call. Sequenced material: naive CD8+ T cells sorted from blood. Written as DNA, the CDR3 is TGTGCCAGCAGTTTAAGGCTGGGCTACGAGCAGTACTTC. Translated: CASSLRLGYEQYF.